This T cell receptor beta chain stems from a study of shared T cell receptors in the human thymus. The table came from immunoSEQ multiplex PCR; TCRdb's copy has only in-frame clones and leaves some out. The data contain under 850,000 clones, 88% of them seen just once; the ten biggest clones take up approximately 0.01%. Per the germline V gene, CDR1 is SEHNR and CDR2 is FQNEAQ (reference sequence). The ends lost 2 bases at V and 2 bases at J; junction bases unmatched: 0. The CDR3 length is 14 residues. These data also formed part of another study, on human thymus T cells. That work adds: Related research found strongly overlapping thymic repertoires in unrelated individuals.

The chain links TRBV7-9 to TRBJ2-7, with 10 positions matching TRBD2. This clonotype was obtained from a boy in the first two years of life with a congenital heart defect. Specimen: thymocytes. CDR3 residues: CASSLTSGAYEQYF. Written as DNA, the CDR3 is TGTGCCAGCAGCTTAACTAGCGGGGCCTACGAGCAGTACTTC.